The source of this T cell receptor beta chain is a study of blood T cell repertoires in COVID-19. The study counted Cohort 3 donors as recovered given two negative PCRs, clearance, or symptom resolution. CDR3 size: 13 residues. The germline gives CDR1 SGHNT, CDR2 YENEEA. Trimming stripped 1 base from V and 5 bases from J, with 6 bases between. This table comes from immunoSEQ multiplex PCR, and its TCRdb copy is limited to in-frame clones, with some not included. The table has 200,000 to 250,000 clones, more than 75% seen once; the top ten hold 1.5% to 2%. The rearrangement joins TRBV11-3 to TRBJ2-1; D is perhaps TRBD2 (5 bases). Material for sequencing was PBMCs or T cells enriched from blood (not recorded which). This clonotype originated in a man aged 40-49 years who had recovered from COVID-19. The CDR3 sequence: CASSLGLNNEQFF. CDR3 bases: TGTGCCAGCAGCTTAGGACTAAACAATGAGCAGTTCTTC.